One sample yielded the 20 T cell receptor beta chains listed below, sequenced in a study of blood T cell repertoires in COVID-19. TCRdb keeps only in-frame clones here, not all; method: immunoSEQ multiplex PCR. This table has 35,000 to 40,000 clones, 81% appearing once. The sample taken for sequencing was peripheral blood. Every receptor here comes from a man older than 75 with active or convalescent COVID-19.

The sample holds a few counts of this clone. The chain joins TRBV7-2 to TRBJ2-5; D remains unclear. V dropped 5 bases and J dropped 0 bases, with 16 bases sitting between them. Germline CDR1 is SGHTA and CDR2 is FQGNSA. The CDR3 spans 16 residues. CDR3 sequence reads: CASSPPGQLYQETQYF. DNA of the CDR3: TGTGCCAGCAGCCCACCTGGGCAGTTGTACCAAGAGACCCAGTACTTC.

The table lists this clone with a few counts. The sample carries other DNA sequences with the same CDR3. The chain joins TRBV7-9 to TRBJ1-1, with a possible D match to TRBD1 (6 bases). Germline V CDR1 and CDR2: SEHNR, FQNEAQ (reference sequence). The CDR3 runs 14 residues. V lost 1 base and J lost 3, with 9 bases in between. Written as DNA, the CDR3 is TGTGCCAGCAGCTTAGGGCAGGGGTACACTGAAGCTTTCTTT. Its protein is CASSLGQGYTEAFF.

The genes are TRBV6-6 and TRBJ2-2; unclear D gene. This CDR3 is 16 amino acids long. CDR1 and CDR2 (germline): MNHNY, SVGAGI (reference sequence). Between the trimmed V and J ends, which lost 5 bases and 4 bases, there was a span of 17 bases. CDR3 amino acids: CASSTTNPTGTGELFF. The CDR3 nucleotides are TGTGCCAGCAGTACTACAAACCCAACCGGCACCGGGGAGCTGTTTTTT.

The chain carries TRBV5-6 and TRBJ1-2, with TRBD1 matching 12 bases. V shed 0 bases and J 8 bases; nucleotides not matched to a gene: 11. Germline assignment: CDR1 SGHDT and CDR2 YYEEEE. CDR3 length equals 17 residues. The CDR3 DNA follows: TGTGCCAGCAGCTTGGTCGGGACAGGGGGCGTATTACGGGGCTACACCTTC. It codes for CASSLVGTGGVLRGYTF.

The V gene is TRBV5-1, the J gene TRBJ1-4; 8 positions agree with TRBD1. V lost 0 bases to trimming and J lost 6 bases; unmatched junction nucleotides: 7. This CDR3 is built from 16 residues. The germline V gene has CDR1 SGHRS and CDR2 YFSETQ. CDR3 DNA: TGCGCCAGCAGCTTGGTCCCCGGACAGGGAGATGAAAAACTGTTTTTT. Translated, it gives CASSLVPGQGDEKLFF.

This clone was found a few times. The CDR3 nucleotides read TGTGCCAGCAGCTCCTTTTCTGGGGCCAACGTCCTGACTTTC. This sequence encodes CASSSFSGANVLTF. The chain is built from TRBV7-9 and TRBJ2-6; D remains ambiguous. The CDR3 consists of 14 residues. The germline V gene has CDR1 SEHNR and CDR2 FQNEAQ (reference sequence). The V and J ends lost 4 bases and 1 base respectively, with 5 bases between them.

The CDR3 here is CASKNGNRGNYGYTF. The CDR3 DNA sequence: TGTGCCAGCAAAAACGGGAACCGGGGGAACTATGGCTACACCTTC. The chain is built from TRBV6-5 and TRBJ1-2; weak D call: TRBD1 (5 bases). With 7 bases removed from V and 2 bases from J, the gap between germline ends came to 17 bases. Germline V gene sequence: CDR1 MNHEY, CDR2 SVGAGI. CDR3 size: 15 residues.

The V gene is TRBV28, the J gene TRBJ2-5, with TRBD2 as a possible D gene (5 bases). From germline, CDR1 is MDHEN and CDR2 SYDVKM. The CDR3 totals 12 residues. Trimming left V 7 bases short and J 5 bases short, with 11 bases between. The DNA of the CDR3 is TGTGCCAGCAAGCCGGGCGGGGAGACCCAGTACTTC. Encoded protein: CASKPGGETQYF.

The V and J genes are TRBV9 and TRBJ2-7; D is ambiguous. The CDR3 has 10 amino acids. The germline V gene has CDR1 SGDLS and CDR2 YYNGEE. Trimming pared 10 bases from V and 3 bases from J, leaving 8 bases between. The CDR3 reads CAGPHYEQYF. The CDR3 DNA sequence: TGTGCCGGTCCACACTACGAGCAGTACTTC.

The chain recombines TRBV6-5 with TRBJ1-1; a possible D gene is TRBD1 (6 bases). Germline V gene lookup returns CDR1 MNHEY and CDR2 SVGAGI. The V end lost 2 bases, the J end lost 13 bases, and 14 bases lay between the germline ends. This CDR3 is built from 12 residues. The CDR3 DNA reads TGTGCCAGCAGTTACCCAGGACAGAGTATTTTCTTT. This encodes CASSYPGQSIFF.

This clone has more than one count but fewer than ten. V usage is TRBV12-3 or TRBV12-4 and J usage is TRBJ2-3; D is ambiguous. The CDR3 has 13 residues. Between the trimmed V and J ends, which lost 1 base and 9 bases, there was a span of 11 bases. CDR3 sequence: CASSLVLAYTQYF. CDR3 nucleotides: TGTGCCAGCAGTTTAGTATTGGCTTACACGCAGTATTTT.

The rearrangement uses TRBV12-5 and TRBJ2-3, with D possibly TRBD2 on 6 matching bases. The length of the CDR3 is 13 residues. CDR1 LGHNT and CDR2 FRNRAP come from the germline V gene. With 6 bases removed from V and 7 bases from J, the gap between germline ends came to 14 bases. The CDR3 DNA follows: TGTGCTAGTGGCCCAAATAGCGGCTATACGCAGTATTTT. Translated: CASGPNSGYTQYF.

The gene calls are TRBV30 and TRBJ1-1; no firm D call. Trimming pared 1 base from V and 1 base from J, leaving 7 bases between. Germline CDR1 GTSNPN, CDR2 SVGIG (reference sequence). The CDR3 length is 13 residues. CDR3 in amino acids: CAWSGWRNTEAFF. Here the CDR3 DNA reads TGTGCCTGGAGTGGTTGGAGGAACACTGAAGCTTTCTTT.

The chain employs TRBV6-5 and TRBJ2-1; the D is unclear. The ends were cut back, 0 bases at V and 0 bases at J, with 9 bases in the middle. Germline loops: CDR1 MNHEY, CDR2 SVGAGI. The CDR3 loop spans 16 amino acids. DNA of the CDR3: TGTGCCAGCAGTTACTCGGCAGGAAACTCCTACAATGAGCAGTTCTTC. Amino acids: CASSYSAGNSYNEQFF.

V and J are TRBV15 and TRBJ2-7; possible D gene TRBD2, 6 bases. Trimming took off 0 bases at V and 3 bases at J, with 12 bases between the two ends. CDR1 and CDR2 (germline): LNHNV, YYDKDF (reference sequence). The CDR3 loop spans 15 amino acids. In nucleotides, the CDR3 is TGTGCCACCAGCAGAGAGAGGCTTAGCGGCTACGAGCAGTACTTC. Translation: CATSRERLSGYEQYF. Filled out from reference TRBV15 and TRBJ2-7, the complete variable domain reads DAMVIQNPRYQVTQFGKPVTLSCSQTLNHNVMYWYQQKSSQAPKLLFHYYDKDFNNEADTPDNFQSRRPNTSFCFLDIRSPGLGDTAMYLCATSRERLSGYEQYFGPGTRLTVT.

The chain recombines TRBV5-1 with TRBJ1-6; unclear D gene. The CDR3 has 15 amino acids. Germline V CDR1 and CDR2: SGHRS, YFSETQ. V was cut by 0 bases and J by 6 bases, with 10 bases left in between. The CDR3 is CASSLVPVRNSPLHF. In nucleotides, the CDR3 is TGCGCCAGCAGCTTGGTGCCGGTGCGTAATTCACCCCTCCACTTT.

The V and J genes are TRBV24-1 and TRBJ2-3, with TRBD1 as a possible D gene (6 bases). Germline-derived CDR1 and CDR2 are KGHDR and SFDVKD. The CDR3 is 12 residues long. The V end was cut by 6 bases, the J end by 15 bases, with 18 bases between. As DNA, the CDR3 is TGTGCCACCAGTTTGAGGGGGAACCGAAAATATTTT. It codes for CATSLRGNRKYF.

The chain recombines TRBV11-2 with TRBJ2-7; D may be TRBD2 (7 bases). Deletions cut 3 bases from V and 5 bases from J, with 11 bases between. Germline V lookup: CDR1 SGHAT, CDR2 FQNNGV. The CDR3 length is 13 residues. CDR3 residues: CASSFGGLDEQYF. The CDR3 coding sequence is TGTGCCAGCAGCTTCGGGGGGCTCGACGAGCAGTACTTC.

The chain joins TRBV29-1 to TRBJ1-3; 9 nucleotides agree with TRBD1. Germline V lookup: CDR1 SQVTM, CDR2 ANQGSEA. Losses at the gene ends were 6 bases for V and 2 bases for J; bases not matched to a gene: 5. This CDR3 is 14 amino acids long. CDR3 nucleotides: TGCAGCGTAAATGACAGGGGGACTGGAAACACCATATATTTT. Its translation: CSVNDRGTGNTIYF.

This clone was counted a single time. The chain uses TRBV6-1 and TRBJ1-5; 7 bases fit TRBD1. V dropped 1 base and J dropped 6; count of bases not matched to a gene: 3. This CDR3 has 14 amino acids. Germline CDR1 is MNHNS and CDR2 is SASEGT. The CDR3 nucleotides read TGTGCCAGCAGTGAAGTAACAGGGGTTCAGCCCCAGCATTTT. Protein: CASSEVTGVQPQHF.